A selection of T cell receptor beta chains follows, all from one sample in a study of OX40 agonist ivuxolimab in advanced cancers. Clones were read by immunoSEQ multiplex PCR, and TCRdb kept only the in-frame ones, dropping some. The sample includes tens of thousands of clones, 80% to 90% seen only once; the top ten take about 0.2%. Source: CD4+ or CD8+ T cells sorted from blood, taken in a trial of the OX40 agonist ivuxolimab. The receptors shown here come from an adult with an advanced solid tumor such as melanoma, head and neck, liver or kidney cancer. Each CDR3 is given with its conserved first and last residue. A D gene is named only where the DNA matches it firmly. Size is omitted from some rows. Given values are once, few, many or a class for expanded clones.

d_gene	abundance	v_gene	j_gene	CDR3aa	CDR3nt
TRBD2	-	TRBV28	TRBJ2-2	CASSTGYWLAGEAAGELFF	TGTGCCAGCAGTACGGGTTATTGGCTAGCGGGAGAAGCGGCCGGGGAGCTGTTTTTT
-	-	TRBV11-2	TRBJ1-1	CASRVNTEAFF	TGTGCCAGCAGAGTGAACACTGAAGCTTTCTTT
-	-	TRBV9	TRBJ1-1	CASSSQVGNTEAFF	TGTGCCAGCAGCTCACAAGTTGGGAACACTGAAGCTTTCTTT
-	once	TRBV5-1	TRBJ1-2	CASSLVVDYGYTF	TGCGCCAGCAGCTTGGTGGTCGACTATGGCTACACCTTC
-	-	TRBV7-2	TRBJ1-6	CASTKQAVRGSPLHF	TGTGCCAGCACAAAACAGGCAGTCAGGGGTTCACCCCTCCACTTT
-	-	TRBV5-5	TRBJ1-2	CASSLSGRPPRAYGYTF	TGTGCCAGCAGCTTGTCGGGACGCCCGCCGAGGGCCTATGGCTACACCTTC
-	-	TRBV18	TRBJ2-5	CASQGPSRETQYF	TGTGCCAGCCAGGGCCCCTCTAGGGAGACCCAGTACTTC
TRBD1	-	TRBV6-1	TRBJ1-2	CASSVLQGASYGYTF	TGTGCCAGCAGTGTCCTACAGGGGGCTTCCTATGGCTACACCTTC
-	-	TRBV7-2	TRBJ1-2	CASSSDRDDYGYTF	TGTGCCAGCAGCTCAGACAGAGATGACTATGGCTACACCTTC
TRBD2	-	TRBV5-4	TRBJ2-3	CASSSFASGGDTQYF	TGTGCCAGCAGCAGCTTCGCTAGCGGGGGAGATACGCAGTATTTT
TRBD2	few	TRBV28	TRBJ2-7	CASSLWTSGRVEQYF	TGTGCCAGCAGTCTCTGGACTAGCGGGAGGGTCGAGCAGTACTTC
-	-	TRBV5-1	TRBJ1-1	CASSLNRAAGAEAFF	TGCGCCAGCAGCTTGAATAGGGCTGCGGGGGCTGAAGCTTTCTTT
-	-	TRBV5-1	TRBJ1-3	CASSLGPFSGNTIYF	TGCGCCAGCAGCCTCGGACCGTTCTCTGGAAACACCATATATTTT
-	-	TRBV6-6	TRBJ2-1	CASSYSRGSYNEQFF	TGTGCCAGCAGTTATTCCCGGGGCTCCTACAATGAGCAGTTCTTC
-	-	TRBV5-4	TRBJ2-5	CASSLSADKETQYF	TGTGCCAGCAGCTTGAGCGCTGACAAAGAGACCCAGTACTTC
TRBD1	once	TRBV5-1	TRBJ2-3	CASSPQGDTQYF	TGCGCCAGCAGCCCACAGGGGGATACGCAGTATTTT
-	few	TRBV11-2	TRBJ2-3	CASSSLSSTDTQYF	TGTGCCAGCAGCTCGTTGTCCTCCACAGATACGCAGTATTTT
TRBD1	-	TRBV7-3	TRBJ2-3	CASSSNPGQGPADTQYF	TGTGCCAGCAGCTCAAATCCGGGACAGGGGCCAGCAGATACGCAGTATTTT
-	once	TRBV7-9	TRBJ1-1	CASSFSRVEAFF	TGTGCCAGCAGCTTCAGCAGGGTTGAAGCTTTCTTT
TRBD2	-	TRBV7-3	TRBJ2-7	CASSAQLAGIYEQYF	TGTGCCAGCAGCGCCCAACTAGCGGGGATCTACGAGCAGTACTTC
TRBD1	-	TRBV23-1	TRBJ1-5	CASSQSGTELSNQPQHF	TGCGCCAGCAGTCAATCAGGGACAGAACTTAGCAATCAGCCCCAGCATTTT
TRBD1	-	TRBV19	TRBJ2-5	CASSAEGTGVPQETQYF	TGTGCCAGTAGTGCCGAGGGGACAGGGGTTCCCCAAGAGACCCAGTACTTC
TRBD2	few	TRBV2	TRBJ2-5	CASRLLAGRQTQYF	TGTGCCAGCAGGTTACTAGCGGGAAGGCAGACCCAGTACTTC
TRBD1	-	TRBV5-1	TRBJ1-3	CASSWDRPSGNTIYF	TGCGCCAGCAGCTGGGACAGGCCCTCTGGAAACACCATATATTTT
-	-	TRBV5-8	TRBJ1-2	CASSLPEAWGYTF	TGTGCCAGCAGCTTGCCCGAGGCTTGGGGCTACACCTTC
TRBD1	-	TRBV7-9	TRBJ1-1	CASSPDRVLMNTEAFF	TGTGCCAGCAGCCCCGACAGGGTTCTTATGAACACTGAAGCTTTCTTT
-	-	TRBV4-2	TRBJ1-1	CASSQDLDGARRAFF	TGTGCCAGCAGCCAAGATCTTGATGGAGCCAGGAGAGCTTTCTTT